This T cell receptor beta chain was sequenced for a study of cytomegalovirus exposure and HLA in healthy donors. Study-wide background: Most donors, 80% to 90% of some 400 genotyped, fell in the Caucasian-associated ancestry cluster. Study-level results: Usually a TCR sequence was rare, but some public TCRs were found in many donors. It was likely that a cluster of highly shared sequence variants was a sequencing artifact.

The CDR3 loop spans 15 amino acids. V gave up 8 bases and J gave up 3 bases; unmatched junction bases: 10. Germline V gene sequence: CDR1 MNHNS, CDR2 SASEGT. A multiplex PCR was run with 60 Vbeta primers and 13 Jbeta primers. Method: immunoSEQ multiplex PCR; TCRdb's copy keeps in-frame clones and lacks some. The sample has 110,000 or so clones; about 64% are singletons. This clone was detected a few times. Its antigen is not identified. Despite likely unrecorded immune exposures, the donors were nominally healthy at the time of sampling. The chain joins TRBV6-1 to TRBJ1-5, with 7 positions matching TRBD1. This receptor was taken from a man aged 18 to 30 in good health and CMV-seropositive. Sample: PBMCs. CDR3 DNA: TGTGCCAGCGGGGCGGGACAGACCGTCAATCAGCCCCAGCATTTT. It encodes CASGAGQTVNQPQHF.